Reported below is one T cell receptor (beta chain). Antigen specificity is unknown. The PCR ran on 60 Vbeta and 13 Jbeta primers. Clones were read by immunoSEQ multiplex PCR, and TCRdb kept only the in-frame ones, dropping some. The table records some 160,000 clones, over 60% of them present only once. This sample was taken from a study of cytomegalovirus exposure and HLA in healthy donors. Overall study findings and caveats: A later analysis showed that HLA-associated TCR beta chains had undergone more clonal expansion than equally common others. What TCR beta sequences reportedly achieved was accurate prediction of HLA-A and HLA-B alleles in most subjects. Indistinguishable V segments, including TRBV6-2 and TRBV6-3, were excluded.

The CDR3 covers 17 residues. J was trimmed by 2 bases and V by 5 bases; bases with no gene match: 10. Per the germline V gene, CDR1 is SGHVS and CDR2 is FQNEAQ. Sequencing was carried out using PBMCs. This sequence originates from a woman aged 25 to 39 in good health and CMV-seronegative. The chain combines TRBV7-8 with TRBJ2-7; 12 bases fit TRBD2. The CDR3 is CASSPRLAGDLPYEQYF. DNA for the CDR3: TGTGCCAGCAGCCCCCGACTAGCGGGGGACCTTCCCTACGAGCAGTACTTC.